This T cell receptor (beta chain) was sequenced in a study of cytomegalovirus exposure and HLA in healthy donors. General study points: Some V segments, TRBV6-2 and TRBV6-3 among them, were indistinguishable and were therefore excluded.

Points on this clone: Its antigen remains unknown.

The CDR3 extends over 12 amino acids. The V gene lost 6 bases and the J gene lost 6 bases, with 11 bases spanning the gap. Germline V gives CDR1 MNHEY, CDR2 SVGAGI. In the PCR, 60 Vbeta and 13 Jbeta primers were used. The data were produced by immunoSEQ multiplex PCR, yet TCRdb's version contains in-frame clones alone and is incomplete. This table has around 150,000 clones, 77% appearing once. The chain recombines TRBV6-5 with TRBJ1-2, with TRBD1 as a possible D gene (5 bases). This clonotype was obtained from a woman aged 40 to 49 in good health and CMV-seropositive. Sequencing input: PBMCs. CDR3 DNA: TGTGCCAGCAGCGGGACTACGCATGGCTACACCTTC. It specifies CASSGTTHGYTF.